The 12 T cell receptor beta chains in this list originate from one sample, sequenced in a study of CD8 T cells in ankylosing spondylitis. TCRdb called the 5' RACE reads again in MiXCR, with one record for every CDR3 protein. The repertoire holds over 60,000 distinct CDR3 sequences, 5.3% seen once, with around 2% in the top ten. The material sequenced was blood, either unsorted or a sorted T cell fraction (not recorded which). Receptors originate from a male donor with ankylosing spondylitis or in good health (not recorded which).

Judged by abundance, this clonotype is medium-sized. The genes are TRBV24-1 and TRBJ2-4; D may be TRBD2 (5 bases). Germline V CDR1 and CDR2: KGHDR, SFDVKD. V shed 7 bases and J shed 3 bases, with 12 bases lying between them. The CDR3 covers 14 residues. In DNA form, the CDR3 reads TGTGCCACCAGCCCGAGGGTTAGCAAAAACATTCAGTACTTC. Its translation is CATSPRVSKNIQYF.

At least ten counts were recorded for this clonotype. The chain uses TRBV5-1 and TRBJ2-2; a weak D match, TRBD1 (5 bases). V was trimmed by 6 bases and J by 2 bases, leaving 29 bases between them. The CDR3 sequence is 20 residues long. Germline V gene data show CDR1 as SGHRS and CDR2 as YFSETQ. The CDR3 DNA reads TGCGCCAGCATGTTGTCCGTCCCTTCGATCAGGGCCGTAAACACCGGGGAGCTGTTTTTT. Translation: CASMLSVPSIRAVNTGELFF.

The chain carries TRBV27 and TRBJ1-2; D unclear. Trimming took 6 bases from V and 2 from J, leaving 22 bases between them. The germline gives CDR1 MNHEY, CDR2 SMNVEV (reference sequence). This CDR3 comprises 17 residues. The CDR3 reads CASSLYGQETRNYGYTF. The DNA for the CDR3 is TGTGCCAGCAGCCTGTATGGGCAGGAGACCCGAAACTATGGCTACACCTTC.

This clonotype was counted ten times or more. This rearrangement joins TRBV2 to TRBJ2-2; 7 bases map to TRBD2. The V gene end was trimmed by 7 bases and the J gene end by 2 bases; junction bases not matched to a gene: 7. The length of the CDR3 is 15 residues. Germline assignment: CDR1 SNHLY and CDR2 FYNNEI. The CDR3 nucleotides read TGTGCCAGCAAGAGCGGGACTCTCAACACCGGGGAGCTGTTTTTT. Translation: CASKSGTLNTGELFF.

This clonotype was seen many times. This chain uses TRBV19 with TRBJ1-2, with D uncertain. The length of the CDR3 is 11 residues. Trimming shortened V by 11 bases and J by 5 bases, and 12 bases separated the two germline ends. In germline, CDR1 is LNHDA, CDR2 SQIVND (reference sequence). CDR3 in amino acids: CAPPSGYGYTF. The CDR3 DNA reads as TGTGCCCCCCCCAGTGGGTATGGCTACACCTTC.

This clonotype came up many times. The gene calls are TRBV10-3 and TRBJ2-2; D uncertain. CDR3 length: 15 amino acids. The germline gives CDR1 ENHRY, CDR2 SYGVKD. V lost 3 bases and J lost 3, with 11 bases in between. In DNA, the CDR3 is TGTGCCATCAGTGACCAGCGCCGAGACACCGGGGAGCTGTTTTTT. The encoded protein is CAISDQRRDTGELFF.

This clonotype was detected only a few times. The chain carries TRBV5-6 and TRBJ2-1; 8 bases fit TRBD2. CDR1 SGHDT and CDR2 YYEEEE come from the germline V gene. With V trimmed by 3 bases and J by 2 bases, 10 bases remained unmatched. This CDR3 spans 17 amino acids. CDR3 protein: CASSSRSVAGTYNEQFF. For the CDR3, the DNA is TGTGCCAGCAGCTCCCGGAGTGTAGCGGGGACCTACAATGAGCAGTTCTTC. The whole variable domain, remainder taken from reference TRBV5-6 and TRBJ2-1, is DAGVTQSPTHLIKTRGQQVTLRCSPKSGHDTVSWYQQALGQGPQFIFQYYEEEERQRGNFPDRFSGHQFPNYSSELNVNALLLGDSALYLCASSSRSVAGTYNEQFFGPGTRLTVL.

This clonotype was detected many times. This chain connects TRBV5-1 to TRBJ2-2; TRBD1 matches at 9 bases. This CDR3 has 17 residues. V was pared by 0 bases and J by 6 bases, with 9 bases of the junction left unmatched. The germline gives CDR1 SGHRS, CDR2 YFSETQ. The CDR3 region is CASSLGTGGAGPGELFF. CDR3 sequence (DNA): TGCGCCAGCAGCTTGGGAACAGGGGGCGCTGGCCCCGGGGAGCTGTTTTTT.

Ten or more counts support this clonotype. The CDR3 DNA sequence: TGCGCCAGCAGCTTGTATCCGGATGAAACCTCCTACGAGCAGTACTTC. It translates to CASSLYPDETSYEQYF. The chain recombines TRBV5-1 with TRBJ2-7; no clear D. Trimming cost V 1 base and J 0 bases, with 14 bases left between them. CDR3 size: 16 residues. From germline, CDR1 is SGHRS and CDR2 YFSETQ.

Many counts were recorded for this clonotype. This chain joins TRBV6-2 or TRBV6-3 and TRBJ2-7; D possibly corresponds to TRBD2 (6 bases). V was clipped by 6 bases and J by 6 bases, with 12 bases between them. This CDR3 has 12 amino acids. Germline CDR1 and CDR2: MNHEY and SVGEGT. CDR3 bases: TGTGCCAGCAGCCGCGGACTACTCGAGCAGTACTTC. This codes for CASSRGLLEQYF.

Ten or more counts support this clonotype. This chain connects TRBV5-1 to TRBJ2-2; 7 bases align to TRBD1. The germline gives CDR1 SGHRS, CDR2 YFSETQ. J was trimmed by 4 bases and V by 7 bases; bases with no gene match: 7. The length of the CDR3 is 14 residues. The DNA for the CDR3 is TGCGCCAGCCTTGAGGGGGCTGTCACCGGGGAGCTGTTTTTT. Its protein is CASLEGAVTGELFF.

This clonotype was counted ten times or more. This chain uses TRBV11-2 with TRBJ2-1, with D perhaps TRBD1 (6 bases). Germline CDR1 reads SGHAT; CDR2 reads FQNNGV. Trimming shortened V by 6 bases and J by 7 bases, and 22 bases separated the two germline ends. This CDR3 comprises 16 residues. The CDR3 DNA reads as TGTGCCAGCAGTTTCGGACAGCCCATAGGAGGAAATGAGCAGTTCTTC. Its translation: CASSFGQPIGGNEQFF.